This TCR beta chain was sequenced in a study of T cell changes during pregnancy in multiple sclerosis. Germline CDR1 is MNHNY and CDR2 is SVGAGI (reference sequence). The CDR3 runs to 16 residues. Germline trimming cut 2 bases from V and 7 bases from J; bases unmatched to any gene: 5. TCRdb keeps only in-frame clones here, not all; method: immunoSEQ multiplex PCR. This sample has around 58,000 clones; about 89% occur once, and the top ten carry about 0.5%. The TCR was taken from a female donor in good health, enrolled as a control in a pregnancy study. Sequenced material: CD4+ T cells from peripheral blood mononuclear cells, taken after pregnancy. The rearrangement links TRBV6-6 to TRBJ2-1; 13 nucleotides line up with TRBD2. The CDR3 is CASSYVLAGGPNEQFF. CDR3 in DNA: TGTGCCAGCAGTTACGTACTAGCGGGGGGGCCGAATGAGCAGTTCTTC.